Listed below are T cell receptor beta chains from one sample, sequenced in a study of a mutant IDH1 vaccine in newly diagnosed glioma. These receptors lack a known antigen. The protocol was immunoSEQ multiplex PCR, while the TCRdb copy is restricted to in-frame clones and leaves out a portion. The data show around 40,000 clones, approximately 82% seen once. Sequenced material: PBMCs, taken from a glioma patient whose treatment included an IDH1 peptide vaccine. The receptors come from a man aged 18 to 35 with glioma. Some clones in this sample may be carry-over from other donors' samples. The CDR3 runs from the conserved cysteine through the conserved F or W. The D gene is left open where the match is weak. Not every row has a clone size; where given, it reads once, few, many or a size class.

v_gene	abundance	j_gene	d_gene	CDR3aa	CDR3nt
TRBV7-8	.	TRBJ2-1	TRBD1	CASSDRTGINEQFF	TGTGCCAGCAGCGACAGGACAGGGATCAATGAGCAGTTCTTC
TRBV2	.	TRBJ2-7	.	CASSADGTPGYEQYF	TGTGCCAGCAGTGCCGACGGGACCCCTGGCTACGAGCAGTACTTC
TRBV19	.	TRBJ2-6	TRBD1	CASSTGGFSGANVLTF	TGTGCCAGTAGCACAGGGGGGTTCTCTGGGGCCAACGTCCTGACTTTC
TRBV5-1	.	TRBJ1-4	.	CASSIDGATNEKLFF	TGCGCCAGCAGCATAGACGGTGCAACTAATGAAAAACTGTTTTTT
TRBV7-2	.	TRBJ1-5	.	CASSFYGEWSQPQHF	TGTGCCAGCAGCTTTTATGGGGAATGGAGTCAGCCCCAGCATTTT
TRBV7-3	few	TRBJ1-2	.	CASSLTGTDGYTF	TGTGCCAGCAGCCTAACAGGTACAGATGGCTACACCTTC
TRBV19	.	TRBJ2-7	.	CASTGPLYEQYF	TGTGCCAGTACCGGACCCCTCTACGAGCAGTACTTC
TRBV4-3	.	TRBJ2-3	TRBD2	CASSQEGLAGGPTDTQYF	TGCGCCAGCAGCCAAGAAGGTCTAGCGGGGGGGCCTACAGATACGCAGTATTTT
TRBV7-2	.	TRBJ1-4	TRBD1	CASSRYNTGGNEKLFF	TGTGCCAGCAGCCGATATAATACAGGGGGAAATGAAAAACTGTTTTTT
TRBV5-1	.	TRBJ2-5	TRBD2	CASSLTSGGVKTQYF	TGCGCCAGCAGCCTGACTAGCGGGGGGGTAAAGACCCAGTACTTC
TRBV2	.	TRBJ1-4	TRBD1	CASSRDRGEKLFF	TGTGCCAGCAGTAGGGACAGGGGAGAAAAACTGTTTTTT
TRBV18	.	TRBJ2-2	.	CASSPWNTGELFF	TGTGCCAGCTCACCCTGGAACACCGGGGAGCTGTTTTTT
TRBV4-3	once	TRBJ1-2	.	CASSQDLSLSYGYTF	TGCGCCAGCAGCCAAGATCTCAGCCTGAGCTATGGCTACACCTTC
TRBV5-4	few	TRBJ1-4	.	CASSLGANEKLFF	TGTGCCAGCAGCTTGGGGGCTAATGAAAAACTGTTTTTT
TRBV28	.	TRBJ1-4	.	CASRGQPNEKLFF	TGTGCCAGCAGGGGACAACCAAATGAAAAACTGTTTTTT
TRBV30	.	TRBJ1-4	.	CAWSVGATNEKLFF	TGTGCCTGGAGTGTGGGGGCAACTAATGAAAAACTGTTTTTT
TRBV10-3	.	TRBJ2-7	.	CAISATGEIYEQYF	TGTGCCATCAGTGCGACTGGGGAGATCTACGAGCAGTACTTC
TRBV19	.	TRBJ2-7	.	CASSIEHLIPPYEQYF	TGTGCCAGTAGTATCGAACATCTCATTCCCCCCTACGAGCAGTACTTC
TRBV6-1	.	TRBJ1-3	.	CASSAGGNSGNTIYF	TGTGCCAGCAGCGCCGGGGGGAACTCTGGAAACACCATATATTTT
TRBV5-1	.	TRBJ2-7	.	CASSLDGTAPYEQYF	TGCGCCAGCAGCTTGGATGGAACAGCTCCCTACGAGCAGTACTTC
TRBV6-6	.	TRBJ1-4	.	CASSYSTGPTNEKLFF	TGTGCCAGCAGTTACAGTACAGGGCCAACTAATGAAAAACTGTTTTTT
TRBV9	.	TRBJ2-7	TRBD2	CASSVESSGSFYEQYF	TGTGCCAGCAGCGTAGAGTCTAGCGGGAGTTTCTACGAGCAGTACTTC
TRBV5-8	few	TRBJ1-5	TRBD1	CASSPGQLRNQPQHF	TGTGCCAGCAGCCCGGGACAGCTACGCAATCAGCCCCAGCATTTT
TRBV4-3	.	TRBJ1-1	.	CASSQGVDNTEAFF	TGCGCCAGCAGCCAAGGAGTAGATAACACTGAAGCTTTCTTT
TRBV10-3	once	TRBJ2-2	TRBD1	CAISESTTGGFDGELFF	TGTGCCATCAGTGAGTCGACGACAGGGGGGTTCGACGGGGAGCTGTTTTTT
TRBV6-6	few	TRBJ2-7	.	CASSDPPGQAYEQYF	TGTGCCAGCAGCGACCCACCGGGACAAGCCTACGAGCAGTACTTC
TRBV5-1	.	TRBJ2-7	TRBD1	CASSLPGQGGSEQYF	TGCGCCAGCAGCCTTCCGGGACAGGGGGGATCCGAGCAGTACTTC
TRBV4-2	.	TRBJ1-3	TRBD1	CASSQGGTVSGNTIYF	TGTGCCAGCAGCCAAGGTGGGACAGTCTCTGGAAACACCATATATTTT
TRBV9	.	TRBJ1-1	.	CASSAQGQMNTEAFF	TGTGCCAGCAGCGCCCAGGGCCAGATGAACACTGAAGCTTTCTTT
TRBV5-6	.	TRBJ1-5	.	CASSFWVKSNQPQHF	TGTGCCAGCAGCTTCTGGGTAAAGAGCAATCAGCCCCAGCATTTT
TRBV7-2	.	TRBJ1-2	TRBD1	CASSLRQGNYGYTF	TGTGCCAGCAGCCTCCGACAGGGAAATTATGGCTACACCTTC
TRBV6-1	.	TRBJ1-2	.	CASNPAGARNYGYTF	TGTGCCAGCAACCCAGCGGGGGCACGCAACTATGGCTACACCTTC
TRBV18	.	TRBJ1-5	TRBD1	CASSMGTEGNQPQHF	TGTGCCAGCTCAATGGGGACAGAAGGCAATCAGCCCCAGCATTTT
TRBV2	.	TRBJ2-7	.	CASSAWGNEQYF	TGTGCCAGCAGTGCGTGGGGGAACGAGCAGTACTTC
TRBV27	.	TRBJ2-7	TRBD1	CASSLGTGPYEQYF	TGTGCCAGCAGTTTGGGGACAGGGCCCTACGAGCAGTACTTC
TRBV30	.	TRBJ1-2	TRBD1	CAWSTGTGDGYTF	TGTGCCTGGAGTACCGGGACAGGGGATGGCTACACCTTC
TRBV9	.	TRBJ2-7	.	CASSVDLGSYEQYF	TGTGCCAGCAGCGTAGACTTGGGCTCCTACGAGCAGTACTTC
TRBV5-4	.	TRBJ1-6	.	CASSLPGQYNSPLHF	TGTGCCAGCAGCTTGCCCGGACAGTATAATTCACCCCTCCACTTT
TRBV7-2	.	TRBJ2-7	.	CASSLSGSYEQYF	TGTGCCAGCAGCTTGTCCGGGTCCTACGAGCAGTACTTC
TRBV6-5	.	TRBJ1-2	.	CASSYSTANYGYTF	TGTGCCAGCAGTTACTCGACAGCTAACTATGGCTACACCTTC
TRBV5-1	.	TRBJ2-7	.	CASSLRGHEQYF	TGCGCCAGCAGCTTGAGGGGCCACGAGCAGTACTTC
TRBV7-2	.	TRBJ1-2	TRBD1	CASSLDPGRGLDYGYTF	TGTGCCAGCAGCTTAGACCCCGGCAGGGGGCTGGACTATGGCTACACCTTC
TRBV6-1	.	TRBJ2-7	.	CASSERGISYEQYF	TGTGCCAGCAGTGAACGGGGGATCTCCTACGAGCAGTACTTC
TRBV30	.	TRBJ2-2	TRBD1	CARTGTTGELFF	TGTGCTCGGACAGGGACCACCGGGGAGCTGTTTTTT
TRBV7-8	.	TRBJ2-5	TRBD2	CASLGLAGGGETQYF	TGTGCCAGTTTGGGACTAGCGGGGGGTGGCGAGACCCAGTACTTC
TRBV7-7	.	TRBJ1-1	.	CASSLYSPGLGTEAFF	TGTGCTAGCAGCTTATACTCGCCAGGGCTTGGCACTGAAGCTTTCTTT
TRBV6-5	.	TRBJ1-2	TRBD1	CASSTRDSYYGYTF	TGTGCCAGCAGTACCCGGGACAGTTACTATGGCTACACCTTC
TRBV14	once	TRBJ2-5	TRBD2	CASSQDPGGGGETQYF	TGTGCCAGCAGCCAAGATCCGGGGGGTGGAGGAGAGACCCAGTACTTC
TRBV2	.	TRBJ2-2	TRBD2	CASSEGSTVAGPTGELFF	TGTGCCAGCAGTGAAGGGAGCACGGTAGCGGGACCCACCGGGGAGCTGTTTTTT
TRBV4-2	.	TRBJ1-1	TRBD1	CASSQANRQGAPEAFF	TGTGCCAGCAGCCAAGCGAACCGACAGGGGGCCCCTGAAGCTTTCTTT
TRBV30	.	TRBJ2-5	TRBD2	CAWSVIRGGQETQYF	TGTGCCTGGAGCGTGATCCGGGGGGGACAAGAGACCCAGTACTTC
TRBV2	.	TRBJ2-5	.	CASVGQGETQYF	TGTGCCAGCGTGGGCCAGGGAGAGACCCAGTACTTC
TRBV5-4	.	TRBJ2-1	.	CASSLTSPYNEQFF	TGTGCCAGCAGCTTGACTAGCCCCTACAATGAGCAGTTCTTC
TRBV5-4	.	TRBJ2-2	TRBD1	CASRTGVTGELFF	TGTGCCAGCAGGACAGGGGTCACCGGGGAGCTGTTTTTT